This T cell receptor (beta chain) was retrieved from a study of memory CD4+ T cells and cytomegalovirus serostatus. Some clones are missing from TCRdb's copy, which holds only in-frame ones; the method was immunoSEQ multiplex PCR. The top ten hold approximately 1% of the sample, which has about 25,000 clones, roughly 75% seen once. The V segment lost 7 bases and the J segment 6 bases; nucleotides outside the gene matches: 11. The CDR3 has 14 residues. The germline V gene encodes CDR1 MGHDK and CDR2 SYGVNS. The sort gate was single viable CD3+CD4+CD8-CD45RO+ cells for memory CD4+ T cells. The receptor was derived from an adult in good health and CMV-seronegative. The V call is TRBV25-1, the J call TRBJ1-2, with TRBD1 matching over 7 bases. Sequencing was performed on memory CD4+ T cells from blood. In DNA form, the CDR3 reads TGTGCCAGCACCCAAAGGGGACAGACCGATGGCTACACCTTC. It encodes CASTQRGQTDGYTF.